The clone carrying this T cell receptor (beta chain) was seen many times. The sample is drawn from a study of T-cell reconstitution after alpha-beta-depleted transplantation in children. The CDR3 extends over 15 amino acids. V was pared by 3 bases and J by 8 bases, with 12 bases of the junction left unmatched. Germline CDR1 DFQATT, CDR2 SNEGSKA (reference sequence). Using unique molecular identifiers, the investigators prepared the TCRbeta library. One entry per CDR3 protein results from TCRdb running MiXCR on the PCR reads. Of about 400,000 distinct CDR3 sequences listed, roughly 21% are singletons. The chain couples TRBV20-1 to TRBJ2-1; 8 bases are shared with TRBD1. The TCR comes from a human donor who donated a stem cell graft to a child with acute myeloid leukemia. Sequenced here: PBMCs from the stem cell graft donor, sampled from the stem cell graft. The CDR3 nucleotides are TGCAGTGCTAGGAGGCCCCGGCCAGGGGGCCATGAGCAGTTCTTC. Protein: CSARRPRPGGHEQFF.